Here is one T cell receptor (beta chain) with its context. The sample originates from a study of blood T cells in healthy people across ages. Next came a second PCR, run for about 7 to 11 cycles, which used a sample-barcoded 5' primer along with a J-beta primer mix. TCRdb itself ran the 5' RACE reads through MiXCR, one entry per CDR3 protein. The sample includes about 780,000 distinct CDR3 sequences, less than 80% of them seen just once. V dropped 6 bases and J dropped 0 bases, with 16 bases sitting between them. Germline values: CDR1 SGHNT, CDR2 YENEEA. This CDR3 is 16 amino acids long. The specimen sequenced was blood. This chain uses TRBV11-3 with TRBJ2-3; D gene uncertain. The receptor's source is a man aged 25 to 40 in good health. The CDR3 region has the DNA TGTGCCAGCAGTAGATCGTGGGAATCTAGCACAGATACGCAGTATTTT. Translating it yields CASSRSWESSTDTQYF.